This T cell receptor (beta chain) was captured in a study of T cell clonotyping in hematopoietic cell transplantation. Time point here: recipient sample about 28 days before transplant, after cytoreduction. The table came from immunoSEQ multiplex PCR; TCRdb's copy has only in-frame clones and leaves some out. The sample has around 45,000 clones; roughly 80% are singletons. Trimming removed 6 bases at V and 5 bases at J, with 18 bases between. The CDR3 totals 14 residues. Germline V gene lookup returns CDR1 SGHTS and CDR2 YDEGEE. The specimen was peripheral blood mononuclear cells, collected before stem cell transplant. The J gene is TRBJ2-7, the V gene TRBV5-8; D is unclear. The clonotype comes from a man between 60 and 70 years old with myelodysplastic syndrome. Some clones in this sample may be carry-over from other donors' samples. CDR3 region: CASTNSLQSHEQYF. In DNA, the CDR3 is TGTGCCAGCACCAACTCCCTACAGAGCCACGAGCAGTACTTC. The full variable domain, its missing parts supplied by reference TRBV5-8 and TRBJ2-7, is EAGVTQSPTHLIKTRGQQATLRCSPISGHTSVYWYQQALGLGLQFLLWYDEGEERNRGNFPPRFSGRQFPNYSSELNVNALELEDSALYLCASTNSLQSHEQYFGPGTRLTVT.